This T cell receptor (beta chain) was retrieved from a study of T-cell reconstitution after alpha-beta-depleted transplantation in children. Germline V gene sequence: CDR1 GTSNPN, CDR2 SVGIG (reference sequence). The V and J ends lost 2 bases and 2 bases respectively, with 13 bases between them. CDR3 length: 15 residues. During its preparation, the TCRbeta library received unique molecular identifiers. From the PCR reads, TCRdb called clonotypes with MiXCR, one entry per CDR3 protein. The table shows roughly 670,000 distinct CDR3 sequences, with around 13% occurring only once. Sequencing was performed on PBMCs, taken before TCRalphabeta/CD19-depleted stem cell transplant. The sequence came from a girl under 10 years old with congenital amegakaryocytic thrombocytopenia, due to receive a stem cell transplant. V is TRBV30 and J is TRBJ2-1, with D perhaps matching TRBD2 (5 bases). The CDR3, as DNA: TGTGCCTGGAGTCGGAGGCGGACGACCTACAATGAGCAGTTCTTC. Amino acids: CAWSRRRTTYNEQFF.